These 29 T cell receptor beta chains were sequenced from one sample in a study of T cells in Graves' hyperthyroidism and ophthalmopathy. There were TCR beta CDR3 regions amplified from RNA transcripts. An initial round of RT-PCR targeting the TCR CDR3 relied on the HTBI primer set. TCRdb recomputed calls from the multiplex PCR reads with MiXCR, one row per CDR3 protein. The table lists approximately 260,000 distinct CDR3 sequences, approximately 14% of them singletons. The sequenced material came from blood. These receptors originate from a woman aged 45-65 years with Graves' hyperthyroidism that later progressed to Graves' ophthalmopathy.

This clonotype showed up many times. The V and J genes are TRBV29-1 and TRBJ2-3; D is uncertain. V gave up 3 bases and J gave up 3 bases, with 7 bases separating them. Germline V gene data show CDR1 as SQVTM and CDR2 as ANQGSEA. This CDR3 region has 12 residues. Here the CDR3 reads CSVEFRTDTQYF. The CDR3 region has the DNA TGCAGCGTTGAGTTCCGGACAGATACGCAGTATTTT.

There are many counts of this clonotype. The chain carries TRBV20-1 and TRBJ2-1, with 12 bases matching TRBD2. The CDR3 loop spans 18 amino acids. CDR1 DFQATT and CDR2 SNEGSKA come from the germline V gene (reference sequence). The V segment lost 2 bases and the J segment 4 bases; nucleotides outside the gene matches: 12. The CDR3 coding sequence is TGCAGTGCTAGATTGGCTAGCGGGAGGGTTGGTTCGTACAATGAGCAGTTCTTC. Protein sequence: CSARLASGRVGSYNEQFF.

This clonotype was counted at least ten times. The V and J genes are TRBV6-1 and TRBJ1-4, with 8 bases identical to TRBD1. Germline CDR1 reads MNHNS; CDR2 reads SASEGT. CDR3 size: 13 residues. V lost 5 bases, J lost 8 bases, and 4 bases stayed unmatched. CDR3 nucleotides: TGTGCCAGCAGTCGAGACAGGGGCGAAAAACTGTTTTTT. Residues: CASSRDRGEKLFF.

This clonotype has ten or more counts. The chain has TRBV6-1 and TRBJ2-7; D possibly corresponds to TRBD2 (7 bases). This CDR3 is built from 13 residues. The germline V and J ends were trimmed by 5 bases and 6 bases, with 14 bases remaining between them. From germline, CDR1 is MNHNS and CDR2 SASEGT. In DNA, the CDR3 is TGTGCCAGCAGTTTGCGGGGGCTAGGCGAGCAGTACTTC. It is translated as CASSLRGLGEQYF.

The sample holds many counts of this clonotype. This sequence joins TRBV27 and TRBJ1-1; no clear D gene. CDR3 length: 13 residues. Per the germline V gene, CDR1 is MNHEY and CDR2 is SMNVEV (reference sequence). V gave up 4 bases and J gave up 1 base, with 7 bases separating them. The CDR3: CASSYRGNTEAFF. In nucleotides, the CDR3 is TGTGCCAGCAGTTACCGGGGGAACACTGAAGCTTTCTTT.

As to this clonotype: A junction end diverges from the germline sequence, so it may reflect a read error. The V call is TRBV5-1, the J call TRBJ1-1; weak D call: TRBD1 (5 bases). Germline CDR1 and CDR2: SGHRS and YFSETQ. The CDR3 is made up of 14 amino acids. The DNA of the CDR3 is TGTGCCAGCAGCTCGGTGGGGGTGAGAAGTGAAGCTTTCTTT. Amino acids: CASSSVGVRSEAFF.

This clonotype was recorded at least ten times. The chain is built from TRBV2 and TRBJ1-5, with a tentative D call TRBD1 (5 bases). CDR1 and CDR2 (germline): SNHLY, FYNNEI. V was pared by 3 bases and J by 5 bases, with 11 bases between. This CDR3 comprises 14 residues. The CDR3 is CASSELTGDQPQHF. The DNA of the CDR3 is TGTGCCAGCAGTGAGCTTACGGGGGATCAGCCCCAGCATTTT.

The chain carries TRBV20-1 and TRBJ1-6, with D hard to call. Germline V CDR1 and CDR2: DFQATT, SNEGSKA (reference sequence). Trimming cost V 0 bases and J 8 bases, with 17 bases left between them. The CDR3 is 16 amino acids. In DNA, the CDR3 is TGCAGTGCTAGAGACCTACGACGAGGTTCGGATTCACCCCTCCACTTT. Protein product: CSARDLRRGSDSPLHF.

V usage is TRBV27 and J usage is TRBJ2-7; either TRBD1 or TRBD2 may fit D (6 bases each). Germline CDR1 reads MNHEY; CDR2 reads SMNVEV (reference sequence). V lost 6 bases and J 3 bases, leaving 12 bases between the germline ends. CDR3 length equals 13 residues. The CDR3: CASRGGRDYEQYF. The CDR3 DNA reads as TGTGCCAGCAGGGGGGGCAGGGACTACGAGCAGTACTTC.

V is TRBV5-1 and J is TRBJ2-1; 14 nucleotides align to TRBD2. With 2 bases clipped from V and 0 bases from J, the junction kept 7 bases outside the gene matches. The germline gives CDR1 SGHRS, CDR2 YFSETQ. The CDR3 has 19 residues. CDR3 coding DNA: TGCGCCAGCAGCTTTAGGACTAGCGGGAGGTCTGGCTCCTACAATGAGCAGTTCTTC. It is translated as CASSFRTSGRSGSYNEQFF.

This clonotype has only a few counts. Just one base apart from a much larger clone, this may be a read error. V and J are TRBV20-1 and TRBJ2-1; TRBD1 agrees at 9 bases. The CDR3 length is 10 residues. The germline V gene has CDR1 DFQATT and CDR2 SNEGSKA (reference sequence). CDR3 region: CGATGTGHFF. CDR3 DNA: TGCGGTGCTACTGGGACAGGGCATTTCTTC.

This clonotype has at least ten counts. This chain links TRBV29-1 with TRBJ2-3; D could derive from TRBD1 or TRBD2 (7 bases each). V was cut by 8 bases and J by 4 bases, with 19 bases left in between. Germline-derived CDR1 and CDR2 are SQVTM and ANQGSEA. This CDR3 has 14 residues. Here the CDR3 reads CSSEKQGRADTQYF. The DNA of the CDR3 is TGCAGCTCGGAAAAACAGGGGAGGGCAGATACGCAGTATTTT.

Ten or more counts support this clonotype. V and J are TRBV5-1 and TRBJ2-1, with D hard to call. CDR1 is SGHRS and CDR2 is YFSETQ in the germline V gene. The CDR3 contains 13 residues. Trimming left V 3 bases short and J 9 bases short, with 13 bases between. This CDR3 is CASSWTGQGEQFF. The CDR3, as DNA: TGCGCCAGCAGCTGGACCGGTCAAGGTGAGCAGTTCTTC. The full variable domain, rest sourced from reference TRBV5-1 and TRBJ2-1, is KAGVTQTPRYLIKTRGQQVTLSCSPISGHRSVSWYQQTPGQGLQFLFEYFSETQRNKGNFPGRFSGRQFSNSRSEMNVSTLELGDSALYLCASSWTGQGEQFFGPGTRLTVL.

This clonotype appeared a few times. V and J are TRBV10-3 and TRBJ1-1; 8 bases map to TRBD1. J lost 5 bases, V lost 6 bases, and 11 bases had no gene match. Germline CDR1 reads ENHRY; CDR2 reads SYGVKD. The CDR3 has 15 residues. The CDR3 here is CAISPPTGGKTEAFF. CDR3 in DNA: TGTGCCATCAGCCCCCCAACAGGGGGTAAAACTGAAGCTTTCTTT.

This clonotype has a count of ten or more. The CDR3 region is CASMISARGDSPLHF. DNA for the CDR3: TGTGCCAGCATGATAAGTGCACGGGGAGATTCACCCCTCCACTTT. The rearrangement links TRBV27 to TRBJ1-6; D gene unclear. The CDR3 sequence is 15 residues long. Trimming removed 7 bases at V and 8 bases at J, with 18 bases between. In germline, CDR1 is MNHEY, CDR2 SMNVEV (reference sequence).

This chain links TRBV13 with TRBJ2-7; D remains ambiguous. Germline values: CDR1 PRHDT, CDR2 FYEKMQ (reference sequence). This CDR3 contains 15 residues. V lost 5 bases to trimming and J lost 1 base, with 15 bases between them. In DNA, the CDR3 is TGTGCCAGCAGCCCTCGGCCAGGCACATCCTACGAGCAGTACTTC. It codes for CASSPRPGTSYEQYF.

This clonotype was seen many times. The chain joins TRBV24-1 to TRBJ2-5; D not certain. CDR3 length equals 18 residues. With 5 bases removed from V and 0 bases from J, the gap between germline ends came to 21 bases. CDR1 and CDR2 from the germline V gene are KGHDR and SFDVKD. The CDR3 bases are TGTGCCACCAGTGTCAATACTGTTCGCGGACGGAACCAAGAGACCCAGTACTTC. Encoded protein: CATSVNTVRGRNQETQYF.

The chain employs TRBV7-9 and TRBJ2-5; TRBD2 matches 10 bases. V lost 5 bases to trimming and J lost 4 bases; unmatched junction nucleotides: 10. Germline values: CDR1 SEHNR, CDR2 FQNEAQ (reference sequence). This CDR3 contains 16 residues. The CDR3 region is CASSTDASGGRETQYF. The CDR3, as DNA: TGTGCCAGCAGCACAGATGCTAGCGGGGGCCGAGAGACCCAGTACTTC.

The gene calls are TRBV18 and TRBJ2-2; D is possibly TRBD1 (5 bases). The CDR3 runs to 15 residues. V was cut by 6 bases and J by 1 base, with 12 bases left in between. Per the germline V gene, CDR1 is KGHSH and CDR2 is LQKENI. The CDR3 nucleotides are TGTGCCAGCTCCCCCAGGGCCGGGAACACCGGGGAGCTGTTTTTT. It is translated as CASSPRAGNTGELFF.

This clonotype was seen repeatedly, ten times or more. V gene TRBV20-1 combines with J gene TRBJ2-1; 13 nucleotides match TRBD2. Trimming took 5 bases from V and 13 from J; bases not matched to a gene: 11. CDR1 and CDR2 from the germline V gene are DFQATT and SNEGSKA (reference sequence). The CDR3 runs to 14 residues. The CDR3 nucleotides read TGCAGTGCTGAGACTAGCGGGAGGTCAACAGTCCAGTTCTTC. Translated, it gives CSAETSGRSTVQFF.

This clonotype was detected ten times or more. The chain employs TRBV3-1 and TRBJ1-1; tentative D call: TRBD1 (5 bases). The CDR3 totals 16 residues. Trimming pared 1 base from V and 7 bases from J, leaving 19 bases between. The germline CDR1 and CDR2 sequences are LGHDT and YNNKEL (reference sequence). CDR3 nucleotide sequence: TGTGCCAGCAGCCAAGGGGGGGTACACGGAAGAAGTGAAGCTTTCTTT. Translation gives CASSQGGVHGRSEAFF.

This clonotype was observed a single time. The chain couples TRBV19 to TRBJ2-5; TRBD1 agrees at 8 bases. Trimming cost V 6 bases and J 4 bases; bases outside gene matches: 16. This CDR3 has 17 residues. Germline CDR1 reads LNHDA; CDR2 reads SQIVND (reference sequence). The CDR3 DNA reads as TGTGCCAGTAGAAAAACTTCCGGGACAGGATTCCGAGAGACCCAGTACTTC. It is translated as CASRKTSGTGFRETQYF.

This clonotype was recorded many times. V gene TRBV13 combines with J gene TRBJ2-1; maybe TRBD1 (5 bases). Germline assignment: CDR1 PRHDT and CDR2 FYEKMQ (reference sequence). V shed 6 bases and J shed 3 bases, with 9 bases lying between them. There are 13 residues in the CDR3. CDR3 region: CASSTTGYNEQFF. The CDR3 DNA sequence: TGTGCCAGCAGTACTACAGGCTACAATGAGCAGTTCTTC.

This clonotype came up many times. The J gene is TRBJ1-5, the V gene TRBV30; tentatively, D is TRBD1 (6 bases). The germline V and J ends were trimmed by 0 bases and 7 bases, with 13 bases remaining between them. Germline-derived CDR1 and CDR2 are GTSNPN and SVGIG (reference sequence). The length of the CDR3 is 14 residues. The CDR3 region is CAWSVGGGYQPQHF. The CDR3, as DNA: TGTGCCTGGAGTGTTGGAGGGGGATACCAGCCCCAGCATTTT.

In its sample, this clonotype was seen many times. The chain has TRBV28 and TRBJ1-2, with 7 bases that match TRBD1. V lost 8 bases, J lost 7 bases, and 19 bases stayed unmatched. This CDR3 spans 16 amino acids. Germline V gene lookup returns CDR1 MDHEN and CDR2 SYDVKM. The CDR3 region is CASVAGGEGATGGYTF. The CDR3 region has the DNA TGTGCCAGCGTCGCGGGTGGGGAGGGGGCGACCGGTGGCTACACCTTC.

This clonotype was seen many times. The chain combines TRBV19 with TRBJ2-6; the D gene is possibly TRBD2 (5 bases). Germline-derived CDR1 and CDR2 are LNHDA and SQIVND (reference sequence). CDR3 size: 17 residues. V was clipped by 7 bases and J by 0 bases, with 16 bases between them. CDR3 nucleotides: TGTGCCAGTACCCCAAAGCAGGCGGGCTCTGGGGCCAACGTCCTGACTTTC. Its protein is CASTPKQAGSGANVLTF.

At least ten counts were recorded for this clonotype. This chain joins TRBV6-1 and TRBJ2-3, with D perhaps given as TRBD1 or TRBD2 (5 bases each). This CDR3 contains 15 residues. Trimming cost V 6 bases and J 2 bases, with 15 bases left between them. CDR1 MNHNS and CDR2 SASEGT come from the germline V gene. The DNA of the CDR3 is TGTGCCAGCAGGCTCGGGACGCCGCCCACAGATACGCAGTATTTT. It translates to CASRLGTPPTDTQYF.

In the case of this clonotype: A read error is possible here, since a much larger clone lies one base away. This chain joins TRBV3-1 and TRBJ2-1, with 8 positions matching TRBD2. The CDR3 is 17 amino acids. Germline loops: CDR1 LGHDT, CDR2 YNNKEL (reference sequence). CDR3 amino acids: CANSQSLLAASYNEQFF. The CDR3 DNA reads TGTGCCAACAGCCAATCTCTACTAGCGGCCTCCTACAATGAGCAGTTCTTC.

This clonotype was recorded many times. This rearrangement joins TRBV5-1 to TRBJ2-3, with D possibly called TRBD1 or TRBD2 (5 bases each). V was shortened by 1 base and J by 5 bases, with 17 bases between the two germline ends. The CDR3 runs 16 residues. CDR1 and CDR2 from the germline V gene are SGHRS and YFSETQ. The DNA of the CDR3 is TGCGCCAGCAGCTTGTTGGGGGAAGGAGGATTAGATACGCAGTATTTT. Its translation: CASSLLGEGGLDTQYF.